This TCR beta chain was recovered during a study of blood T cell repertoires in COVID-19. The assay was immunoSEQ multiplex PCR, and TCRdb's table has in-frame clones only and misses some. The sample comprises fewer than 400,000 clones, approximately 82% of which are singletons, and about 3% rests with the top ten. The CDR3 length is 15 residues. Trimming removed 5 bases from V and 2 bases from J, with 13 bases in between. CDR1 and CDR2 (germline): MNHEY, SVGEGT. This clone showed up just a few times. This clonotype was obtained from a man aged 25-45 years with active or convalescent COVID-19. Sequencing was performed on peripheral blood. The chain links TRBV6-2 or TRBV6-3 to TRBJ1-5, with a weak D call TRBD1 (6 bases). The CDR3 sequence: CASSPPGHRNQPQHF. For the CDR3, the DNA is TGTGCCAGCAGTCCCCCGGGACACCGCAATCAGCCCCAGCATTTT.